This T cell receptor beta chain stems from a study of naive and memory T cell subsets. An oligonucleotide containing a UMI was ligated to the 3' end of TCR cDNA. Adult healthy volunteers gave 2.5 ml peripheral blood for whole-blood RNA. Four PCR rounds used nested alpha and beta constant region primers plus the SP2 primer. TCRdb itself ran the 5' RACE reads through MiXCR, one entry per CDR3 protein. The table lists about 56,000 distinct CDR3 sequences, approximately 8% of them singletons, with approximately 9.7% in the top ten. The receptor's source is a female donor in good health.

The CDR3 DNA sequence: TGTGCCAGCAGCTTGGATCGGAAAAATACGCAGTATTTT. Residues: CASSLDRKNTQYF. J is TRBJ2-3 and V is TRBV5-4; D unclear. V was shortened by 0 bases and J by 7 bases, with 9 bases between the two germline ends. Germline CDR1 SGHNT, CDR2 YYREEE (reference sequence). The CDR3 extends over 13 amino acids.